This paragraph covers one T cell receptor beta chain sequence. This sample stems from a study of blood T cell repertoires in COVID-19. Study background: From the United States, Italy and Spain came samples of acute and convalescent COVID-19.

The V segment lost 2 bases and the J segment 2 bases; nucleotides outside the gene matches: 7. The CDR3 is 16 amino acids. Germline V gene sequence: CDR1 LNHDA, CDR2 SQIVND (reference sequence). Original analysis: Nucleated cell number was recorded as an estimate derived from reference gene primer amplification. Sequenced by immunoSEQ multiplex PCR; TCRdb stores in-frame clones only, minus some. V and J calls and clone size are those listed in that table; D and trimming were worked out from the DNA. The table has about 520,000 clones, 75% to 90% seen once. The chain is built from TRBV19 and TRBJ2-5, with 8 bases fitting TRBD1. Sequenced material: peripheral blood. This clonotype was obtained from a human donor in a cohort sampled during active COVID-19. The CDR3 loop reads CASSIRPGTGQETQYF. The CDR3 DNA sequence: TGTGCCAGTAGTATAAGGCCGGGGACAGGACAAGAGACCCAGTACTTC.